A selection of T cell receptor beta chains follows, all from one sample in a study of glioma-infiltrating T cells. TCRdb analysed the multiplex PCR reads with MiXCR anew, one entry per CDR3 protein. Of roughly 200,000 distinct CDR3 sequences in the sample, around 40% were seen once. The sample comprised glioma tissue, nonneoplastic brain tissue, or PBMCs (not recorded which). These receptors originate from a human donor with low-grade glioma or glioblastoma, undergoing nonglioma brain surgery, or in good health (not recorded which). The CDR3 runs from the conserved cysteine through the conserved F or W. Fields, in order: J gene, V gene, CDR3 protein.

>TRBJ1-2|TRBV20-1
CSASPGGGGYTF
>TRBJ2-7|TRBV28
CASSSAGAIGEQYF
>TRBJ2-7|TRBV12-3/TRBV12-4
CASSFGQETYEQYF
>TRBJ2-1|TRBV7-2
CASSIWDEQFF
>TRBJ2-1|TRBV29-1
CSTTGAGDLDEQFF
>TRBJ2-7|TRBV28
CASSSVFLNAYDQYF
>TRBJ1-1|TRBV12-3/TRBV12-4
CASRDVRGTEAFF
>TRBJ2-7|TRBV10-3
CAISEAVGEQYF
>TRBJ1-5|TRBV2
CASSVVGTGNQPQHF
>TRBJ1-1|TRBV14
CASSQGAGGNTEAFF
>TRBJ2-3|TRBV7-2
CASSSDRGSTDTQYF
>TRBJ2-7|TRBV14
CAGSHSYEGHEQYF
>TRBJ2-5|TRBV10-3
CASKLAADQETQYF
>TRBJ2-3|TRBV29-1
CSVSDRGTADTQYF
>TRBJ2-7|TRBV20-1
CSATSWMEGAYEQYF
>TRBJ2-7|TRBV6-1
CASSTGVSGEQYF
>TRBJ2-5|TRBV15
CATSRDNGNLLQTQYF
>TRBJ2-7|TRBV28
CASRATVVAGREQYF
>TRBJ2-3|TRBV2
CASLRESRDTQYF
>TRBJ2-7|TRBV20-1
CSARDLNGREQYF
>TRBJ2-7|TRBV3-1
CASSQDRRNQYF